The TCR beta chain described here comes from a study of OX40 agonist ivuxolimab in advanced cancers. Whole-study context: Melanoma, hepatocellular carcinoma, head and neck or renal cell cancer occurred in dose-escalation patients.

Points on this clone: Its antigen is unknown.

Trimming pared 4 bases from V and 5 bases from J, leaving 14 bases between. The CDR3 totals 14 residues. Germline CDR1 is SEHNR and CDR2 is FQNEAQ (reference sequence). Study-wide results and limits: The study found that CD8+ T cells averaged more expanded clones than CD4+.

Using immunoSEQ multiplex PCR, the repertoire was profiled, and TCRdb retains in-frame clones only, with some absent. The sample has roughly 72,000 clones; 80% to 90% are singletons. The study sampled blood at baseline, cycle 4 day 1, and cycle 7 day 1. The chain employs TRBV7-9 and TRBJ1-2; D may be TRBD1 (6 bases). The material sequenced was CD4+ or CD8+ T cells sorted from blood, taken in a trial of the OX40 agonist ivuxolimab. The sequence was collected from an adult with an advanced solid tumor such as melanoma, head and neck, liver or kidney cancer. The CDR3 region is CASSYISRGYGYTF. The CDR3 nucleotides are TGTGCCAGCAGCTACATCTCCAGGGGTTATGGCTACACCTTC.